Below, 5 T cell receptor beta chains from the same sample are listed, as sequenced in a study of early stage breast cancer tumors. Using immunoSEQ multiplex PCR, the repertoire was profiled, and TCRdb retains in-frame clones only, with some absent. The sample has roughly 57,000 clones, about nine tenths seen once. The material sequenced was blood. The receptors here all came from a person between 65 and 79 years old with breast cancer.

The rearrangement links TRBV5-6 to TRBJ1-1, with D perhaps matching TRBD1 (5 bases). Germline CDR1 and CDR2: SGHDT and YYEEEE. Between the trimmed V and J ends, which lost 4 bases and 0 bases, there was a span of 10 bases. The CDR3 spans 14 residues. CDR3 bases: TGTGCCAGCAGCCCAGGGTTCATGAACACTGAAGCTTTCTTT. This encodes CASSPGFMNTEAFF. The whole variable domain, filled in from reference TRBV5-6 and TRBJ1-1, reads DAGVTQSPTHLIKTRGQQVTLRCSPKSGHDTVSWYQQALGQGPQFIFQYYEEEERQRGNFPDRFSGHQFPNYSSELNVNALLLGDSALYLCASSPGFMNTEAFFGQGTRLTVV.

The CDR3 sequence is CASKGDSYEQYF. CDR3 DNA sequence: TGTGCCAGCAAAGGAGACTCCTACGAGCAGTACTTC. V gene TRBV2 combines with J gene TRBJ2-7; no reliable D call. Per the germline V gene, CDR1 is SNHLY and CDR2 is FYNNEI. The CDR3 is 12 amino acids. Trimming pared 7 bases from V and 0 bases from J, leaving 7 bases between.

For the CDR3, the DNA is TGTGCCAGCACGGGGACAGGATCTAGAACACTGGAAGCTTTCTTT. Protein sequence: CASTGTGSRTLEAFF. This rearrangement joins TRBV6-1 to TRBJ1-1; 8 nucleotides align to TRBD1. CDR3 length: 15 amino acids. Germline V gene sequence: CDR1 MNHNS, CDR2 SASEGT. Trimming took 7 bases from V and 8 from J; bases not matched to a gene: 15.

The chain links TRBV9 to TRBJ2-3; 8 bases match TRBD2. Germline V gene data show CDR1 as SGDLS and CDR2 as YYNGEE. The V gene end was trimmed by 0 bases and the J gene end by 15 bases; junction bases not matched to a gene: 6. The CDR3 runs 12 residues. CDR3 region: CASSVGREGLYF. CDR3 coding DNA: TGTGCCAGCAGCGTAGGCCGGGAGGGCCTATATTTT.

The chain couples TRBV29-1 to TRBJ2-5, with D possibly matching TRBD2 (5 bases). Germline values: CDR1 SQVTM, CDR2 ANQGSEA. There are 13 residues in the CDR3. The ends were cut back, 4 bases at V and 10 bases at J, with 19 bases in the middle. The CDR3 nucleotides are TGCAGCGTTGGAGGGAAGAGATCTTTTGACCAGTACTTC. Residues: CSVGGKRSFDQYF. Full variable domain (remainder filled in from reference TRBV29-1 and TRBJ2-5): SAVISQKPSRDICQRGTSLTIQCQVDSQVTMMFWYRQQPGQSLTLIATANQGSEATYESGFVIDKFPISRPNLTFSTLTVSNMSPEDSSIYLCSVGGKRSFDQYFGPGTRLLVL.